This TCR beta chain comes out of a study of blood T cell repertoires in COVID-19. Study-level background: Material from acute and convalescent COVID-19 was sourced from the United States, Italy and Spain.

Germline CDR1 and CDR2: SSHAT and FNYEAQ (reference sequence). The length of the CDR3 is 14 residues. Here immunoSEQ multiplex PCR was the method, and the copy in TCRdb shows in-frame clones only, minus some. Counted here are more than 300,000 clones, about 85% occurring once; the ten biggest clones make up approximately 5%. As for this clone: One end of the junction is discordant with germline, which a read error may explain.

The sequencing sample was made of PBMCs or T cells enriched from blood (not recorded which). The chain couples TRBV7-7 to TRBJ1-1, with D hard to call. The sequence derives from a woman aged 30 to 39 who had recovered from COVID-19. The CDR3 loop reads CASSPSPGNTEAFF. The CDR3 bases are TGTGCTAGCAGCCCATCCCCAGGGAACACTGAAGCTTTCTTT.